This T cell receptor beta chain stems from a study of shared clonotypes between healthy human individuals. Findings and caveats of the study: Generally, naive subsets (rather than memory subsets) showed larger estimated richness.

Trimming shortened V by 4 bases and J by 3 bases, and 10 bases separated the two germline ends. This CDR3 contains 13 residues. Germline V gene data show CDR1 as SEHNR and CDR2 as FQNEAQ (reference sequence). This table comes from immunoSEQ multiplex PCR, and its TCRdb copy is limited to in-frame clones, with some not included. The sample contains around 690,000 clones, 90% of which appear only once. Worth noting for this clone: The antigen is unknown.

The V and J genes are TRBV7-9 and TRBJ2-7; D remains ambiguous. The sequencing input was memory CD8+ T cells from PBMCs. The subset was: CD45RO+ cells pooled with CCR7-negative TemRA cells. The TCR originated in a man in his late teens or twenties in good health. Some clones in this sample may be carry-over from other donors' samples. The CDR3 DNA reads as TGTGCCAGCAGCTCGCGACTCGGCTACGAGCAGTACTTC. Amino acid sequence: CASSSRLGYEQYF.